This T cell receptor (beta chain) was documented in a study of T-cell memory formation after mild COVID-19. This clonotype was detected a few times. Antigen: not known. J gave up 1 base and V 1 base, and 7 bases lay outside the gene matches. The CDR3 is made up of 18 amino acids. Germline V lookup: CDR1 MGHDK, CDR2 SYGVNS. TCR alpha and TCR beta cDNA libraries with sample barcodes and UMIs came from 5'RACE using constant-segment primers. TCRdb called the 5' RACE reads again in MiXCR, with one record for every CDR3 protein. The table records 200,000 to 250,000 distinct CDR3 sequences, roughly 10% of them present only once. Study-level points and caveats: Contracting clones, day 15 to 85, had balanced CD4/CD8, and later expanders favored CD4+. Pre-infection memory showed some responding clones, and this suggested that cross-reactive memory joined. Confirmation was lacking for SARS-CoV-2 specificity of second-wave clones that peaked on day 37.

The source material was PBMCs or a T cell subset sorted from them (not recorded which). The chain is built from TRBV25-1 and TRBJ1-1; TRBD1 matches at 12 bases. This clonotype was sampled from a young man who had mild COVID-19 (a few samples of this study predate the infection). Cell type and time point are not known. Here the CDR3 reads CASSEFGGTGGWNTEAFF. The CDR3 bases are TGTGCCAGCAGTGAATTTGGGGGGACAGGGGGCTGGAACACTGAAGCTTTCTTT.